This TCR beta chain stems from a study of blood T cell repertoires in COVID-19. Per the original methods: Nucleated cell counts were estimated from reference gene primer amplification. TCRdb's copy holds only in-frame clones and misses some; the assay was immunoSEQ multiplex PCR. The V and J calls and clone size were taken over from that table, and D and trimming were inferred from the DNA. The sample shows about 200,000 clones, around 90% of them seen only once. Sequencing input: peripheral blood. This TCR was recovered from a man between 18 and 35 years old with active or convalescent COVID-19.

Here the CDR3 reads CASSQVNREGYTF. In DNA form, the CDR3 reads TGCGCCAGCAGCCAAGTCAACAGGGAAGGCTACACCTTC. This chain uses TRBV4-3 with TRBJ1-2; a possible D gene is TRBD1 (6 bases). V lost 1 base and J 8 bases, leaving 11 bases between the germline ends. The CDR3 runs to 13 residues. Germline CDR1 is LGHNA and CDR2 is YSLEER.